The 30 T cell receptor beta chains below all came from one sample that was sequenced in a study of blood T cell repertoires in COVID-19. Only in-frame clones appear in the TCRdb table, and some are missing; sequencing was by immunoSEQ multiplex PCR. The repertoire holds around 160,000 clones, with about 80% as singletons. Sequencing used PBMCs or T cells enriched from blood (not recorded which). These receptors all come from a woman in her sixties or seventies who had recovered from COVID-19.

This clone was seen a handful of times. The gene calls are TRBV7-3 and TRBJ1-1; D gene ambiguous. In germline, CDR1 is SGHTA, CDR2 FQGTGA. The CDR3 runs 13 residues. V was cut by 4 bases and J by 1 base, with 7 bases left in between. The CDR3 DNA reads TGTGCCAGCAGCTCGACAACGAACACTGAAGCTTTCTTT. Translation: CASSSTTNTEAFF.

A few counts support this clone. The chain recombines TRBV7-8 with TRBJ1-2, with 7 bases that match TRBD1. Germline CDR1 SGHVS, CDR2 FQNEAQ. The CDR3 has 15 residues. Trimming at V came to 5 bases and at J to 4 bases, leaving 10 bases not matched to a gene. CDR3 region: CASSTRKGTVYGYTF. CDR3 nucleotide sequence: TGTGCCAGCAGCACAAGAAAAGGGACAGTCTATGGCTACACCTTC.

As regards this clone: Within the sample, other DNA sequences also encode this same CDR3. This chain's CDR3 is CASSPGQGLNTEAFF. CDR3 coding DNA: TGTGCCAGCTCACCTGGACAGGGGCTGAACACTGAAGCTTTCTTT. The genes are TRBV18 and TRBJ1-1, with 9 bases identical to TRBD1. The CDR3 spans 15 residues. Germline CDR1 and CDR2: KGHSH and LQKENI. The V gene end was trimmed by 3 bases and the J gene end by 0 bases; junction bases not matched to a gene: 2.

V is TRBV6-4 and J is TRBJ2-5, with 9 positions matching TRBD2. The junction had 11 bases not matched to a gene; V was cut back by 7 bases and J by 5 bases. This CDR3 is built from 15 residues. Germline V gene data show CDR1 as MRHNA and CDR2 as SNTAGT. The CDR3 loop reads CASIDLAGAGETQYF. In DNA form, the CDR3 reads TGTGCCAGCATTGATTTAGCGGGAGCGGGGGAGACCCAGTACTTC.

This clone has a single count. CDR3 coding DNA: TGTGCCAGCAGCGTGGGAGCGGGGGCGACAGATACGCAGTATTTT. Protein product: CASSVGAGATDTQYF. The chain combines TRBV9 with TRBJ2-3; 8 bases match TRBD2. CDR1 and CDR2 (germline): SGDLS, YYNGEE. The trim removed 2 bases at V and 3 bases at J, leaving 5 bases unmatched. This CDR3 region has 15 residues.

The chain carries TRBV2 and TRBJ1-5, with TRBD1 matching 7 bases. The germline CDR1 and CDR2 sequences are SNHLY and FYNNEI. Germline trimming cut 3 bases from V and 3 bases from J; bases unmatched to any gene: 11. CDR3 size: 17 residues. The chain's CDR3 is CASSDMVPDRANQPQHF. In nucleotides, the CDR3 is TGTGCCAGCAGTGATATGGTTCCCGACAGGGCCAATCAGCCCCAGCATTTT.

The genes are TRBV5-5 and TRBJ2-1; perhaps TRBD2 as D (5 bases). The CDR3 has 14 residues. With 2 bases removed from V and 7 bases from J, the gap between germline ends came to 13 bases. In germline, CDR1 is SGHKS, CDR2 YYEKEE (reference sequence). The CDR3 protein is CASSFSLARNEQFF. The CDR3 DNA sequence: TGTGCCAGCAGCTTTAGTCTAGCACGGAATGAGCAGTTCTTC.

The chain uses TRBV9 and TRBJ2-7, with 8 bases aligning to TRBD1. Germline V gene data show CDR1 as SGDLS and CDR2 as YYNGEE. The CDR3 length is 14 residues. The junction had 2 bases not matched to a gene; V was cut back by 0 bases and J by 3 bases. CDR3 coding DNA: TGTGCCAGCAGCGTAGGGGGGACAGGCTACGAGCAGTACTTC. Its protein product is CASSVGGTGYEQYF.

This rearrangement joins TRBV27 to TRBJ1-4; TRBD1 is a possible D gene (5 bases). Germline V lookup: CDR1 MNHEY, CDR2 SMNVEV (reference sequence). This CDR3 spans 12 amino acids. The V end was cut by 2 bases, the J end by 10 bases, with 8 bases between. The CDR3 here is CASSLGGGKLFF. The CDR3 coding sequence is TGTGCCAGCAGTTTAGGCGGGGGAAAACTGTTTTTT.

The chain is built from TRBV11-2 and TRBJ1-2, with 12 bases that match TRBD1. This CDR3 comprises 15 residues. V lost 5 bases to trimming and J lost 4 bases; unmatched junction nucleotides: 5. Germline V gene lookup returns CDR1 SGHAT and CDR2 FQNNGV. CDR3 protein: CASSPRGQGAYGYTF. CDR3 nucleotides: TGTGCCAGCAGCCCCCGGGGACAGGGGGCCTATGGCTACACCTTC.

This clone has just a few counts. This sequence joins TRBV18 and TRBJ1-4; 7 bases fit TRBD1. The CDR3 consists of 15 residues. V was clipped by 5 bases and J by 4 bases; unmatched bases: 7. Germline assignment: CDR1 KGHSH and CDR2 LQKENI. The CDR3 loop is CASSTGTEVNEKLFF. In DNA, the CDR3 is TGTGCCAGCTCAACGGGGACAGAGGTTAATGAAAAACTGTTTTTT.

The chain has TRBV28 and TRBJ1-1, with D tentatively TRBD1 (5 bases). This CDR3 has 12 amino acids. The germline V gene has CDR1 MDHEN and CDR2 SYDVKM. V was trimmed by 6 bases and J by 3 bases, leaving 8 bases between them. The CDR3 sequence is CASRGGYTEAFF. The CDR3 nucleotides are TGTGCCAGCAGGGGGGGGTACACTGAAGCTTTCTTT.

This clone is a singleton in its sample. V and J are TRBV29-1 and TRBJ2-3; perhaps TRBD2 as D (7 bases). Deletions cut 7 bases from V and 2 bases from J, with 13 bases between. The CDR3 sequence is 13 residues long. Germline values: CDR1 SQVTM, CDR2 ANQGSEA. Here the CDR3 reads CSAGGGVTDTQYF. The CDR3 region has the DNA TGCAGCGCCGGAGGGGGGGTCACAGATACGCAGTATTTT.

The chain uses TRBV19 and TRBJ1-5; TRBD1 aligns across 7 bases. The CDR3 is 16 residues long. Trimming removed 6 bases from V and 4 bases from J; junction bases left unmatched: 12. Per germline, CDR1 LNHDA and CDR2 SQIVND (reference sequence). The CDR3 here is CASRSSGTAFNQPQHF. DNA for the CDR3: TGTGCCAGTAGAAGTTCCGGGACAGCTTTTAATCAGCCCCAGCATTTT. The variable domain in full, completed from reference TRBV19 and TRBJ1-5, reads DGGITQSPKYLFRKEGQNVTLSCEQNLNHDAMYWYRQDPGQGLRLIYYSQIVNDFQKGDIAEGYSVSREKKESFPLTVTSAQKNPTAFYLCASRSSGTAFNQPQHFGDGTRLSIL.

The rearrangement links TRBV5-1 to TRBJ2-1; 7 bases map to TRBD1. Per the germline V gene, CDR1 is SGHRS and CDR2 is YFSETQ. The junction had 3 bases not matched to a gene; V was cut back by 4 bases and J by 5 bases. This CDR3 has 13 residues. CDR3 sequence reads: CASSQGQNNEQFF. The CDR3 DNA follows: TGCGCCAGCAGCCAGGGACAGAACAATGAGCAGTTCTTC.

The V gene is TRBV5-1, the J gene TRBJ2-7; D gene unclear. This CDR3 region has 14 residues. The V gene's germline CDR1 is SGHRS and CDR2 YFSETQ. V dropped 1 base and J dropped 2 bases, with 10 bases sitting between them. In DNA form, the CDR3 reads TGCGCCAGCAGCTTGCAGGTCAGTGCCTACGAGCAGTACTTC. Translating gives CASSLQVSAYEQYF.

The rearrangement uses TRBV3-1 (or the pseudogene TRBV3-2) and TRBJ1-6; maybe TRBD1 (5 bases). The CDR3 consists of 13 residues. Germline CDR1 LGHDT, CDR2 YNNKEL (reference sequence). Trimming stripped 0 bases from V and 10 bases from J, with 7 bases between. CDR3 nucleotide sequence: TGTGCCAGCAGCCAAGAACGGGGGTCACCCCTCCACTTT. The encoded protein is CASSQERGSPLHF.

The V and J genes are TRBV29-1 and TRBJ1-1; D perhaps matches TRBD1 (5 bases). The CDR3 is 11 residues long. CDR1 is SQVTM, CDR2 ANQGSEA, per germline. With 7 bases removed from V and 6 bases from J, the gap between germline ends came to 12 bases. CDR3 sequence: CSAVQGAEAFF. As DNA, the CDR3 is TGCAGCGCCGTACAAGGGGCTGAAGCTTTCTTT.

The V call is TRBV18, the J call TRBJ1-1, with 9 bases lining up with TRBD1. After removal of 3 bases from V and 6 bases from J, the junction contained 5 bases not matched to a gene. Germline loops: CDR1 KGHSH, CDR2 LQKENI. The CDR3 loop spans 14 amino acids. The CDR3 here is CASSPSGQGPEAFF. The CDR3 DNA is TGTGCCAGCTCACCCAGCGGACAGGGGCCTGAAGCTTTCTTT. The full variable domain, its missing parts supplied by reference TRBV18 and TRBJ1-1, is NAGVMQNPRHLVRRRGQEARLRCSPMKGHSHVYWYRQLPEEGLKFMVYLQKENIIDESGMPKERFSAEFPKEGPSILRIQQVVRGDSAAYFCASSPSGQGPEAFFGQGTRLTVV.

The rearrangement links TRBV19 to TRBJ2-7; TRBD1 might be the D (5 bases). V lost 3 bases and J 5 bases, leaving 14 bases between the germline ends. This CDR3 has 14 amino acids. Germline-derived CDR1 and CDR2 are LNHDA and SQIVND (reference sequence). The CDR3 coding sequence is TGTGCCAGTAGTATGGGCAGGGCCGGAGACGAGCAGTACTTC. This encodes CASSMGRAGDEQYF.

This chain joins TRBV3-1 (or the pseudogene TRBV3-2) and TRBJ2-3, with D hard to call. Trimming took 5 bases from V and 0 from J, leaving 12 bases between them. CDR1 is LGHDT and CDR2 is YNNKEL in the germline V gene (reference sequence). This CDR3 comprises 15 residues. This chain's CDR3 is CASSELPSSTDTQYF. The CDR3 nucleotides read TGTGCCAGCAGCGAGCTCCCGAGTAGCACAGATACGCAGTATTTT.

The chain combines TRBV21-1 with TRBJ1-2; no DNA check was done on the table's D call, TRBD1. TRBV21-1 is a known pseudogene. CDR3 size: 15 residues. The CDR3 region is CASSKFQGIRYGYTF. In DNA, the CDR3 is TGTGCCAGCAGCAAATTTCAGGGGATTCGGTATGGCTACACCTTC.

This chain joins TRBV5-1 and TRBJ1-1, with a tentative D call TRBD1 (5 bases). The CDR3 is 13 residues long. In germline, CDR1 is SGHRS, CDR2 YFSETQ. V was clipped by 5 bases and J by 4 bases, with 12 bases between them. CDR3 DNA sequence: TGCGCCAGCAGAACGCGGGGCAGCACTGAAGCTTTCTTT. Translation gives CASRTRGSTEAFF.

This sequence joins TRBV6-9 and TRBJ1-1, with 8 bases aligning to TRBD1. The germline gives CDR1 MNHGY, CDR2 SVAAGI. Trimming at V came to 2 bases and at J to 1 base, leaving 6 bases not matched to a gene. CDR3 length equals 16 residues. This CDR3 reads CASSYAGQVENTEAFF. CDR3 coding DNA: TGTGCCAGCAGTTATGCGGGACAGGTGGAGAACACTGAAGCTTTCTTT.

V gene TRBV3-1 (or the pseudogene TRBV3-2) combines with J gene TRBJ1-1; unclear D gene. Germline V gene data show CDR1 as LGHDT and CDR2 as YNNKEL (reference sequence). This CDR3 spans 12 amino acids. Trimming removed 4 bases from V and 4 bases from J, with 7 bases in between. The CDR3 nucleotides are TGTGCCAGCAGCCCAGGATTCACTGAAGCTTTCTTT. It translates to CASSPGFTEAFF.

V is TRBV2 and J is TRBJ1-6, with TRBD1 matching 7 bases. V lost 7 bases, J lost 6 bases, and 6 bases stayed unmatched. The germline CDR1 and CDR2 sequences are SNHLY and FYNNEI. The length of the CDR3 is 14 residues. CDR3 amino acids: CASIYGTVNSPLHF. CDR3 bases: TGTGCCAGCATTTACGGGACAGTTAATTCACCCCTCCACTTT.

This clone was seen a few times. CDR3 loop: CAWGENRGVKLFF. For the CDR3, the DNA is TGTGCCTGGGGAGAGAACAGGGGAGTAAAACTGTTTTTT. This rearrangement joins TRBV30 to TRBJ1-4; 7 bases are a match to TRBD1. This CDR3 spans 13 amino acids. CDR1 and CDR2 (germline): GTSNPN, SVGIG (reference sequence). V trimming: 5 bases; J trimming: 10 bases; junction bases outside the gene matches: 10.

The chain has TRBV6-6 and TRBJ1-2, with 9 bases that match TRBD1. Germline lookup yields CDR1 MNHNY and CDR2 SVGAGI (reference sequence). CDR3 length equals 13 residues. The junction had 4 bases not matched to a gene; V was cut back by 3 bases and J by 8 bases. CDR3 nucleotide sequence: TGTGCCAGCAGTTATCGACAGGGGGTCGGCTACACCTTC. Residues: CASSYRQGVGYTF.

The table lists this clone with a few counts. CDR3 residues: CASSLFWGSGVGDTQYF. The CDR3 nucleotides are TGTGCCAGCAGTTTATTTTGGGGTAGCGGGGTAGGGGATACGCAGTATTTT. V is TRBV27 and J is TRBJ2-3; TRBD2 aligns across 8 bases. The CDR3 consists of 17 residues. The germline CDR1 and CDR2 sequences are MNHEY and SMNVEV (reference sequence). Trimming took 1 base from V and 6 from J; bases not matched to a gene: 12.

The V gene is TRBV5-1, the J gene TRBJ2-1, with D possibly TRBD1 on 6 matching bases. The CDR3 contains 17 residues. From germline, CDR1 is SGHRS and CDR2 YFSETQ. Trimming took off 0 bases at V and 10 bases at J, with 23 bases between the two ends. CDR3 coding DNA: TGCGCCAGCAGCTTGGAATGGCAGGGGAGCTATGGTAGGGAGCAGTTCTTC. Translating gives CASSLEWQGSYGREQFF.